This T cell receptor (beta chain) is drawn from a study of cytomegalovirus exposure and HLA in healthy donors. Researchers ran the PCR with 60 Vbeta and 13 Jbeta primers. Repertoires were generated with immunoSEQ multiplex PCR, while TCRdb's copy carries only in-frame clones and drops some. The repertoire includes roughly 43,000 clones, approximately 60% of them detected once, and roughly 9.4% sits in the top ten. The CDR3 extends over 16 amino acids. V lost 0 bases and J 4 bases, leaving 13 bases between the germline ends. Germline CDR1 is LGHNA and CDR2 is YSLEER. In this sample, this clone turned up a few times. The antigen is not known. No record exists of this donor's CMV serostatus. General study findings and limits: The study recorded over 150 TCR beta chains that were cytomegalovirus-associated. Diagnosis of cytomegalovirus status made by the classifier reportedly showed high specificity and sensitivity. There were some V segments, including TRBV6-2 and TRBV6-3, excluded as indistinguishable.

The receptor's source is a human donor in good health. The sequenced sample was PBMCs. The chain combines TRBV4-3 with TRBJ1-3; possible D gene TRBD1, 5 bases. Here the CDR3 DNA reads TGCGCCAGCAGCCAAGACACTCAGGGAATCGGAAACACCATATATTTT. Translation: CASSQDTQGIGNTIYF.